This record looks at one T cell receptor (beta chain) sequence and its context. Its antigen is unknown. These data originate in a study of radiation and T cells in renal cell carcinoma. General observations from the study: From baseline, blood top tumor clonotypes peaked at 2 weeks post-radiation.

Measured with immunoSEQ multiplex PCR; TCRdb has only the in-frame clones, and not every one. Of roughly 150,000 clones listed, roughly 89% are singletons. V dropped 8 bases and J dropped 4 bases, with 11 bases sitting between them. Germline V gives CDR1 MNHNS, CDR2 SASEGT. The CDR3 is 12 residues long. This sample's time point: blood 2 weeks post-SBRT. Treatment in this sample: 15 Gy SBRT to primary tumor, nephrectomy 4 weeks later. The TCR sequence derives from a woman aged 45 to 65 with renal cell carcinoma. The sample in question was blood, obtained from a patient whose treatment included radiotherapy and nephrectomy. This sequence joins TRBV6-1 and TRBJ1-1; D is unresolved. This CDR3 reads CASVRGSTEAFF. CDR3 coding DNA: TGTGCCAGCGTACGAGGGAGCACTGAAGCTTTCTTT.